The source of this TCR beta chain is a study of blood T cell repertoires in COVID-19. Authors' processing steps: Nucleated cell number was recorded as an estimate derived from reference gene primer amplification. Assay: immunoSEQ multiplex PCR; the TCRdb copy retains only in-frame clones and omits some. Clone size and the V and J calls come from that table; the DNA yielded D and trimming. Among tens of thousands of clones listed, approximately 84% were seen once. This CDR3 spans 14 amino acids. CDR1 is MNHEY, CDR2 SVGAGI, per germline. Between the trimmed V and J ends, which lost 0 bases and 4 bases, there was a span of 9 bases.

The rearrangement joins TRBV6-5 to TRBJ1-2; D is perhaps TRBD1 (6 bases). Material for sequencing was peripheral blood. The sequence derives from a human donor in a cohort sampled during active COVID-19. The CDR3 nucleotides are TGTGCCAGCAGTTACTCGAAGGACAGCTATGGCTACACCTTC. Translating it yields CASSYSKDSYGYTF.